One sample yielded the 6 T cell receptor beta chains listed below, sequenced in a study of CD8 T cells in Susac syndrome. RNA was extracted with the RNeasy kit, and a quantity of roughly 0.45 to 1 ug was reverse transcribed using random hexamers. MiXCR, run by TCRdb on the immunoSEQ multiplex PCR reads, gives a single entry per CDR3 protein. The data show 150,000 to 200,000 distinct CDR3 sequences, over 85% seen once. The source material was CD4+ T cells from PBMCs. The receptors here all came from a human donor in good health.

V is TRBV7-4 and J is TRBJ1-4; D gene ambiguous. This CDR3 contains 11 residues. The germline V gene encodes CDR1 SGHVT and CDR2 SQSDAQ. Between the trimmed V and J ends, which lost 5 bases and 13 bases, there was a span of 11 bases. The CDR3 DNA reads as TGTGCCAGCAGCGGTGCACTGGCACTGTTTTTT. It encodes CASSGALALFF. The full variable domain, completed using reference TRBV7-4 and TRBJ1-4, is GAGVSQSPRYKVAKRGRDVALRCDSISGHVTLYWYRQTLGQGSEVLTYSQSDAQRDKSGRPSGRFSAERPERSVSTLKIQRTEQGDSAVYLCASSGALALFFGSGTQLSVL.

This chain links TRBV7-8 with TRBJ2-1; D possibly uses TRBD1 or TRBD2 (5 bases each). This CDR3 comprises 13 residues. The V end lost 4 bases, the J end lost 5 bases, and 9 bases lay between the germline ends. Germline V gene lookup returns CDR1 SGHVS and CDR2 FQNEAQ. As DNA, the CDR3 is TGTGCCAGCAGCTCGGGACGGGACAATGAGCAGTTCTTC. Its protein is CASSSGRDNEQFF.

This rearrangement joins TRBV7-9 to TRBJ1-4; D not resolved. The CDR3 sequence is 15 residues long. Trimming cost V 4 bases and J 0 bases, with 9 bases left between them. From germline, CDR1 is SEHNR and CDR2 FQNEAQ (reference sequence). Written as DNA, the CDR3 is TGTGCCAGCAGCTCCGACTTTGCAACTAATGAAAAACTGTTTTTT. Translation gives CASSSDFATNEKLFF. Full variable domain (outside the CDR3, taken from reference TRBV7-9 and TRBJ1-4): DTGVSQNPRHKITKRGQNVTFRCDPISEHNRLYWYRQTLGQGPEFLTYFQNEAQLEKSRLLSDRFSAERPKGSFSTLEIQRTEQGDSAMYLCASSSDFATNEKLFFGSGTQLSVL.

The chain has TRBV19 and TRBJ1-6, with D maybe TRBD1 (6 bases). Between the trimmed V and J ends, which lost 3 bases and 8 bases, there was a span of 11 bases. CDR3 length equals 14 residues. Looked up from germline, CDR1 is LNHDA and CDR2 is SQIVND (reference sequence). The CDR3 nucleotides are TGTGCCAGTAGTATCCTCAACAGGGATTCACCCCTCCACTTT. Its translation: CASSILNRDSPLHF.

The V call is TRBV3-1, the J call TRBJ2-7, with 8 bases that match TRBD2. V shed 1 base and J 0 bases; nucleotides not matched to a gene: 2. The CDR3 runs to 15 residues. Germline V CDR1 and CDR2: LGHDT, YNNKEL (reference sequence). CDR3 in DNA: TGTGCCAGCAGCCAAGGGACTAGCCCCTCCTACGAGCAGTACTTC. It yields the protein CASSQGTSPSYEQYF.

The V gene is TRBV7-9, the J gene TRBJ2-7, with 7 positions matching TRBD1. This CDR3 contains 12 residues. V trimming: 4 bases; J trimming: 9 bases; junction bases outside the gene matches: 6. CDR1 SEHNR and CDR2 FQNEAQ come from the germline V gene (reference sequence). Written as DNA, the CDR3 is TGTGCCAGCAGCTACGACAGGGTGCGGCAGTACTTC. Encoded protein: CASSYDRVRQYF. The variable domain in full, completed from reference TRBV7-9 and TRBJ2-7, reads DTGVSQNPRHKITKRGQNVTFRCDPISEHNRLYWYRQTLGQGPEFLTYFQNEAQLEKSRLLSDRFSAERPKGSFSTLEIQRTEQGDSAMYLCASSYDRVRQYFGPGTRLTVT.